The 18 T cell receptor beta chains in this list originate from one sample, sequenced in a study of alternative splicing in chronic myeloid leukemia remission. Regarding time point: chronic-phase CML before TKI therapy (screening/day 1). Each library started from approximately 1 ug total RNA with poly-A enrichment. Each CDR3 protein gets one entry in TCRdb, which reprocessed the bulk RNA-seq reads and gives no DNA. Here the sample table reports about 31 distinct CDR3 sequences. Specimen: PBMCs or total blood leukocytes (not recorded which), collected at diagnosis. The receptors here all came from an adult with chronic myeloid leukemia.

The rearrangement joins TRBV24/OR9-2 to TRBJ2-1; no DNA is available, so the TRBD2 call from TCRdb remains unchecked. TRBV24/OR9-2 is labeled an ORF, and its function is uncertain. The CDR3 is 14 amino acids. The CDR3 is CATSARDSYNEQFF.

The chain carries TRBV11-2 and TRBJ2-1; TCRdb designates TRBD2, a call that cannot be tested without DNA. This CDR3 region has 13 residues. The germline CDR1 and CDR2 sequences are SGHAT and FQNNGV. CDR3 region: CASSLGPPRGQFF.

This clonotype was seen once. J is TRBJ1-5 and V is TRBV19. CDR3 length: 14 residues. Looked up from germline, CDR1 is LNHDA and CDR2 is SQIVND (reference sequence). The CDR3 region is CASSTSGKNQPQHF. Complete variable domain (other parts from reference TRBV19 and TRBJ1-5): DGGITQSPKYLFRKEGQNVTLSCEQNLNHDAMYWYRQDPGQGLRLIYYSQIVNDFQKGDIAEGYSVSREKKESFPLTVTSAQKNPTAFYLCASSTSGKNQPQHFGDGTRLSIL.

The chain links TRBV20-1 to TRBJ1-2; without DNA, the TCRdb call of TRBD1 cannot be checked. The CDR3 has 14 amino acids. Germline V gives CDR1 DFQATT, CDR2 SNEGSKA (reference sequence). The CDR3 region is CSAQAGTGDRGYTF.

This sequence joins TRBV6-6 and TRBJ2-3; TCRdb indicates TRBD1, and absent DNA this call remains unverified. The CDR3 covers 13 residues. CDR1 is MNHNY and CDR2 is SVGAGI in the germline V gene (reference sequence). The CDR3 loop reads CASSYQGKDTQYF.

The CDR3 sequence: CASMEQHSGNTIYF. The genes are TRBV6-5 and TRBJ1-3. Per germline, CDR1 MNHEY and CDR2 SVGAGI. The CDR3 is 14 residues long.

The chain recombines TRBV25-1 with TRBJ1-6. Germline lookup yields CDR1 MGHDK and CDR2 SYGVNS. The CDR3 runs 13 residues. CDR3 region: CASRDGVNSPLHF.

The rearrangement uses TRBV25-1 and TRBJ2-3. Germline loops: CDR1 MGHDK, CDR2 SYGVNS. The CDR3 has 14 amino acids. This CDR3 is CASSDGEFTDTQYF. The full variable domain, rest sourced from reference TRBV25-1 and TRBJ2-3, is EADIYQTPRYLVIGTGKKITLECSQTMGHDKMYWYQQDPGMELHLIHYSYGVNSTEKGDLSSESTVSRIRTEHFPLTLESARPSHTSQYLCASSDGEFTDTQYFGPGTRLTVL.

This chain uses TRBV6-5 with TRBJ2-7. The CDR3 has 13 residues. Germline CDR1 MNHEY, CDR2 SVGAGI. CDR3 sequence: CASTPGHSYEQYF.

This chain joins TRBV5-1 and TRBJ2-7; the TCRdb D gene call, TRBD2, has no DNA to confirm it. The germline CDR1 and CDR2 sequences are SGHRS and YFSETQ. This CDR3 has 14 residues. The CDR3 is CASSGDKSSYEQYF. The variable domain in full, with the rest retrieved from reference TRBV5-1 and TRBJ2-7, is KAGVTQTPRYLIKTRGQQVTLSCSPISGHRSVSWYQQTPGQGLQFLFEYFSETQRNKGNFPGRFSGRQFSNSRSEMNVSTLELGDSALYLCASSGDKSSYEQYFGPGTRLTVT.

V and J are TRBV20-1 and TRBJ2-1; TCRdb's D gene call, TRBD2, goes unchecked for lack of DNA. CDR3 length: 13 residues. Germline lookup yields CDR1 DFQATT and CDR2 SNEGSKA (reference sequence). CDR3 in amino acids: CSASWSRWSGQFF.

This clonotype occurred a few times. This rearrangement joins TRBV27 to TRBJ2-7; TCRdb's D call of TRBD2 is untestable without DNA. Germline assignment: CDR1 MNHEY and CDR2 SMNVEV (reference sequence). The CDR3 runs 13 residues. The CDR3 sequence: CASSSSGRGGQYF.

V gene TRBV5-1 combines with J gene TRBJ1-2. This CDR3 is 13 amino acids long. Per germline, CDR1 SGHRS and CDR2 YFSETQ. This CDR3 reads CASRLEGRYGYTF.

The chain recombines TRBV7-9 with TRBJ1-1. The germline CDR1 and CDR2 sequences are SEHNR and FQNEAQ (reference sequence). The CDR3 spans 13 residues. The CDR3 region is CASSRKPDTEAFF.

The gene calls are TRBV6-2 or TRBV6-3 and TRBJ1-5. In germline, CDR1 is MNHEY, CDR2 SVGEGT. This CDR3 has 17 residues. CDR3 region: CASSYLGRGVLDQPQHF.

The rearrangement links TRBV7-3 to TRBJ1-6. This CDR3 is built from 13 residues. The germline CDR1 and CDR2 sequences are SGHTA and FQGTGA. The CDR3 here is CASSLDRGAPLHF.

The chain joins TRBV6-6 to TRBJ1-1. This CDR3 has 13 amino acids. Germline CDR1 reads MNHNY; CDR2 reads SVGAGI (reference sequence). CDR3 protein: CASSAQVYTEAFF.

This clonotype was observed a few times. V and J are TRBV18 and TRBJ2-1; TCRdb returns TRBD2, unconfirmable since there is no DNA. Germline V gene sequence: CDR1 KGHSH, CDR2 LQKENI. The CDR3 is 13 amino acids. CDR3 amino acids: CASSPGGLTEQFF.